These T cell receptor beta chains were read from a single sample in a study of identical twins. Each CDR3 protein is one row after TCRdb ran MiXCR on the 5' RACE reads. The profile shows roughly 540,000 distinct CDR3 sequences, 20% to 25% of them singletons. These data were also reused for a study on T cells expressing NK-cell markers.

Material: CD4+ T cells sorted from blood. Source of these receptors: a woman aged 18 to 35 in good health. Each CDR3 is given with its conserved first and last residue. D genes are given only for firm matches. Clone size is shown for a subset of rows, as once, few, many or a class of expanded clone.

few TRBD1 TRBJ1-1 14 TRBV29-1 CSAEEGARWTEAFF TGCAGCGCTGAGGAGGGGGCAAGGTGGACTGAAGCTTTCTTT
few - TRBJ2-1 17 TRBV12-3/TRBV12-4 CASSLALSGDPYNEQFF TGTGCCAGCAGTTTAGCGCTAAGTGGGGATCCCTACAATGAGCAGTTCTTC
- - TRBJ2-1 19 TRBV21-1 CASSKRAIWTGKTYNEQFF TGTGCCAGCAGCAAAAGGGCGATATGGACAGGGAAAACCTACAATGAGCAGTTCTTC
few - TRBJ2-1 15 TRBV5-6 CASSFRGHVYNEQFF TGTGCCAGCAGTTTCCGGGGCCACGTATACAATGAGCAGTTCTTC
few - TRBJ2-2 13 TRBV12-3/TRBV12-4 CASSRQMTGELFF TGTGCCAGCAGTCGACAGATGACCGGGGAGCTGTTTTTT
many TRBD1 TRBJ2-4 15 TRBV5-1 CARRTGIVAKNIQYF TGCGCCAGGAGGACAGGGATCGTAGCCAAAAACATTCAGTACTTC
- TRBD1 TRBJ2-7 14 TRBV6-1 CASRTGTGGYEQYF TGTGCCAGCAGAACCGGGACAGGGGGCTACGAGCAGTACTTC
- - TRBJ2-5 15 TRBV7-9 CASSVWMGEPETQYF TGTGCCAGCTCGGTTTGGATGGGGGAGCCAGAGACCCAGTACTTC
many - TRBJ2-5 16 TRBV20-1 CSARDIQGTFQETQYF TGCAGTGCTAGAGATATACAGGGAACCTTCCAAGAGACCCAGTACTTC
- - TRBJ2-6 16 TRBV5-1 CASSLIVTSGANVLTF TGCGCCAGCAGCTTGATCGTCACTTCTGGGGCCAACGTCCTGACTTTC
- TRBD2 TRBJ2-7 13 TRBV20-1 CSATSGATYEQYF TGCAGTGCTACTAGCGGGGCTACCTACGAGCAGTACTTC
- - TRBJ2-7 15 TRBV5-1 CASSRRGLASYEQYF TGCGCCAGCAGCCGCCGGGGGCTCGCCTCCTACGAGCAGTACTTC
- TRBD1 TRBJ2-5 14 TRBV20-1 CSATVGQGGETQYF TGCAGTGCTACTGTAGGACAGGGAGGCGAGACCCAGTACTTC
few - TRBJ2-3 15 TRBV7-9 CASSLSREGTDTQYF TGTGCCAGCAGCTTAAGCAGGGAAGGCACAGATACGCAGTATTTT
- - TRBJ1-6 15 TRBV27 CASSSGSSYNSPLHF TGTGCCAGCTCTTCGGGGAGCTCCTATAATTCACCCCTCCACTTT
many TRBD2 TRBJ2-1 15 TRBV20-1 CSARGTSGSYNEQFF TGCAGTGCTAGGGGAACTAGCGGGTCCTACAATGAGCAGTTCTTC
- - TRBJ2-5 13 TRBV7-2 CASSFSFQETQYF TGTGCCAGCAGCTTCTCCTTCCAAGAGACCCAGTACTTC
once - TRBJ2-5 13 TRBV5-1 CASSPDRPETQYF TGCGCCAGCAGCCCGGACAGACCGGAGACCCAGTACTTC
many TRBD2 TRBJ2-3 15 TRBV20-1 CSATNPTSGTDTQYF TGCAGTGCTACCAACCCGACTAGCGGCACAGATACGCAGTATTTT
few - TRBJ1-3 14 TRBV12-3/TRBV12-4 CASSSSNSGNTIYF TGTGCCAGCAGTTCCTCAAACTCTGGAAACACCATATATTTT
few - TRBJ2-3 12 TRBV29-1 CSSGARTDTQYF TGCAGCTCAGGGGCTCGCACAGATACGCAGTATTTT
few - TRBJ2-2 15 TRBV6-1 CATVSSGIGTGELFF TGTGCCACTGTAAGCTCTGGGATCGGCACCGGGGAGCTGTTTTTT
- TRBD2 TRBJ2-3 20 TRBV5-1 CASSHTPLAGKHRGTDTQYF TGCGCCAGCAGCCATACGCCCTTAGCGGGGAAACACAGGGGCACAGATACGCAGTATTTT
- - TRBJ2-4 16 TRBV28 CASSLQGGRGKNIQYF TGTGCCAGCAGTTTACAGGGGGGGAGAGGCAAAAACATTCAGTACTTC
few TRBD1 TRBJ2-7 14 TRBV6-5 CASSYSGQGFVQYF TGTGCCAGCAGTTACTCGGGACAGGGGTTTGTGCAGTACTTC
- TRBD1 TRBJ1-2 16 TRBV14 CASSQARTGGYYGYTF TGTGCCAGCAGCCAAGCGAGGACAGGGGGCTACTATGGCTACACCTTC
few - TRBJ1-2 14 TRBV6-2/TRBV6-3 CASSYTGQYYGYTF TGTGCCAGCAGTTACACCGGTCAGTACTATGGCTACACCTTC
few - TRBJ2-3 12 TRBV7-2 CASSPLAGTQYF TGTGCCAGCAGCCCCCTAGCCGGTACGCAGTATTTT
- - TRBJ1-2 12 TRBV6-5 CASRRERRGYTF TGTGCCAGCAGGAGGGAGAGACGTGGCTACACCTTC
- TRBD2 TRBJ2-3 16 TRBV13 CASSSSGTTATDTQYF TGTGCCAGCAGCTCAAGCGGGACTACCGCCACAGATACGCAGTATTTT
few TRBD1 TRBJ1-5 16 TRBV12-3/TRBV12-4 CASRKSTGGGSQPQHF TGTGCCAGCAGGAAATCTACAGGGGGAGGGAGTCAGCCCCAGCATTTT
- TRBD2 TRBJ2-1 17 TRBV5-1 CASSSIPGTRSGNEQFF TGCGCCAGCAGCTCTATTCCCGGGACTAGATCGGGCAATGAGCAGTTCTTC
many - TRBJ2-1 13 TRBV9 CASSVRPANEQFF TGTGCCAGCAGCGTAAGGCCAGCCAATGAGCAGTTCTTC
- TRBD2 TRBJ2-7 15 TRBV12-3/TRBV12-4 CASSLRGAHGGEQYF TGTGCCAGCAGTTTGCGGGGGGCCCACGGGGGCGAGCAGTACTTC
many - TRBJ2-1 15 TRBV6-2/TRBV6-3 CASRPGGREETEQFF TGTGCCAGCAGGCCAGGGGGAAGGGAGGAAACTGAGCAGTTCTTC
- TRBD2 TRBJ2-5 13 TRBV20-1 CSAPSGGQETQYF TGCAGTGCTCCGTCGGGGGGACAAGAGACCCAGTACTTC
few - TRBJ2-2 14 TRBV12-3/TRBV12-4 CATGVSRWAGELFF TGTGCCACCGGGGTTTCCCGGTGGGCCGGGGAGCTGTTTTTT
many TRBD1 TRBJ1-2 13 TRBV5-6 CASNRGFGYGYTF TGTGCCAGCAACAGGGGTTTTGGTTATGGCTACACCTTC
many - TRBJ2-1 16 TRBV20-1 CSARDQGGGHYNEQFF TGCAGTGCTAGAGATCAGGGCGGGGGCCACTACAATGAGCAGTTCTTC
- - TRBJ2-3 14 TRBV6-1 CASRLDGVRDTQYF TGTGCCAGCAGGCTCGACGGGGTCCGAGATACGCAGTATTTT
- - TRBJ2-2 13 TRBV18 CASSPQRPGELFF TGTGCCAGCTCACCACAACGCCCCGGGGAGCTGTTTTTT
- TRBD1 TRBJ1-1 14 TRBV6-2/TRBV6-3 CASSSGTGQVWAYF TGTGCCAGCAGTAGCGGGACAGGGCAGGTGTGGGCCTATTTT
- TRBD1 TRBJ1-6 19 TRBV6-5 CASSSRQGARPKFNSPLHF TGTGCCAGCAGTTCCAGACAGGGGGCACGACCAAAGTTCAATTCACCCCTCCACTTT
- - TRBJ1-2 15 TRBV7-9 CASSYGEGSSYGYTF TGTGCCAGCAGCTACGGCGAGGGCAGCTCCTATGGCTACACCTTC
- TRBD1 TRBJ2-7 15 TRBV20-1 CSASGWGTGSYEQYF TGCAGTGCTAGTGGGTGGGGGACAGGATCCTACGAGCAGTACTTC
- - TRBJ2-7 15 TRBV20-1 CSARDRDLSSYEQYF TGCAGTGCTAGAGATAGGGACCTAAGCTCCTACGAGCAGTACTTC
- TRBD2 TRBJ2-1 15 TRBV20-1 CSAMAREGSYNEQFF TGCAGTGCTATGGCGCGGGAGGGGTCCTACAATGAGCAGTTCTTC
- - TRBJ2-1 14 TRBV12-3/TRBV12-4 CASRPRGPGNEQFF TGTGCCAGCAGGCCGCGAGGGCCGGGGAATGAGCAGTTCTTC
- - TRBJ2-6 16 TRBV7-9 CASKSSWDSGANVLTF TGTGCCAGCAAAAGCTCTTGGGACTCTGGGGCCAACGTCCTGACTTTC
few - TRBJ2-1 15 TRBV5-1 CASSLARDTRDEQFF TGCGCCAGCAGCTTGGCCCGGGACACGAGGGATGAGCAGTTCTTC
- - TRBJ2-3 14 TRBV15 CATSRGSPTDTQYF TGTGCCACCAGCAGAGGGTCCCCCACAGATACGCAGTATTTT
- - TRBJ2-7 12 TRBV7-9 CASSPLSYEQYF TGTGCCAGCAGCCCCCTCTCCTACGAGCAGTACTTC
- - TRBJ2-4 15 TRBV5-1 CASSSGGTELNIQYF TGCGCCAGCAGCTCGGGGGGGACAGAGTTAAACATTCAGTACTTC
many - TRBJ2-5 13 TRBV5-1 CASSLDYQETQYF TGTGCCAGCAGCTTAGACTATCAAGAGACCCAGTACTTC
- - TRBJ1-2 15 TRBV6-5 CASSYSGGAQYGYTF TGTGCCAGCAGTTACTCGGGGGGGGCTCAATATGGCTACACCTTC